The sequence of this TCR beta chain was determined in a study of CD8 T cells in Susac syndrome. Study results and caveats: As the study acknowledged, the number of individuals in its TCR sequencing and HLA analysis was relatively small.

The multiple sclerosis controls consisted of treatment-naive patients with relapsing-remitting disease, either stable or active. About 0.5 to 1 ug RNA was reverse transcribed with random hexamers. TCRdb ran MiXCR on the immunoSEQ multiplex PCR reads and lists one entry per CDR3 protein. The sample yields some 130,000 distinct CDR3 sequences, 91% seen once. Remarks on this clonotype: Antigen: not known.

Between the trimmed V and J ends, which lost 0 bases and 7 bases, there was a span of 15 bases. Germline V gene lookup returns CDR1 MNHEY and CDR2 SVGAGI. CDR3 length equals 15 residues. The origin of this receptor is a human donor with multiple sclerosis. Sequencing used CD8+ T cells from PBMCs. The chain links TRBV6-5 to TRBJ1-1; D unresolved. The CDR3 nucleotides are TGTGCCAGCAGTTACTCTTTGGCAGGAACCTTTGAAGCTTTCTTT. Amino acids: CASSYSLAGTFEAFF.